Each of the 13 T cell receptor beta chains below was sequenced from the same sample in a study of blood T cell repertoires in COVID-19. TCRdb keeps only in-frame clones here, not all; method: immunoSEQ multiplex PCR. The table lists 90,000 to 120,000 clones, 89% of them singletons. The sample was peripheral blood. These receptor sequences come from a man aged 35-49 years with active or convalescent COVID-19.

This chain's CDR3 is CASGPQGQLNSPLHF. In nucleotides, the CDR3 is TGCGCCAGCGGACCCCAGGGACAGCTTAATTCACCCCTCCACTTT. V is TRBV23-1 and J is TRBJ1-6; 7 bases are a match to TRBD1. TRBV23-1 is placed among ORFs of uncertain function. CDR3 length: 15 amino acids. J was trimmed by 6 bases and V by 8 bases; bases with no gene match: 10.

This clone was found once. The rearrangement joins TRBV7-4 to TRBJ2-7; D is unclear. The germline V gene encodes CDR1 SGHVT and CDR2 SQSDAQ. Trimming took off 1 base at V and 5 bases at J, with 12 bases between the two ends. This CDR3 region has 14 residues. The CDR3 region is CASSLVPKPHEQYF. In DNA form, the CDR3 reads TGTGCCAGCAGCTTAGTACCTAAACCCCACGAGCAGTACTTC.

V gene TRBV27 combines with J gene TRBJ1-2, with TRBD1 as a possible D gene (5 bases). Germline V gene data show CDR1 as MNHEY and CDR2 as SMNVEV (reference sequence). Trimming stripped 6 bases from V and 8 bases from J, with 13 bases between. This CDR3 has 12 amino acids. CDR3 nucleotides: TGTGCCAGCAGGTGGGGGGAGGGAGGCTACACCTTC. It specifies CASRWGEGGYTF.

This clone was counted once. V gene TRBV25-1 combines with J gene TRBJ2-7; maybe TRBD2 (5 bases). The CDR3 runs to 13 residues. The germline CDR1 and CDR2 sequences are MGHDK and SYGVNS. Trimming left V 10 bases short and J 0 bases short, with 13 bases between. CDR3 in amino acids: CATLAQSSYEQYF. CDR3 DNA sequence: TGTGCCACTTTAGCGCAGAGCTCCTACGAGCAGTACTTC.

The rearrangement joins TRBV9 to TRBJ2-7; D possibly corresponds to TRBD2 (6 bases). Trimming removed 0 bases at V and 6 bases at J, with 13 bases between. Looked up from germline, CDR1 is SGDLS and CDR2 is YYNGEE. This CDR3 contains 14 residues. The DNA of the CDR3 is TGTGCCAGCAGCGTAGGGGGGGTCCGGAGCGAGCAGTACTTC. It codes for CASSVGGVRSEQYF.

The CDR3 loop is CASRPGQHEKLFF. In DNA form, the CDR3 reads TGTGCCAGCAGACCGGGACAGCATGAAAAACTGTTTTTT. The chain carries TRBV27 and TRBJ1-4; TRBD1 agrees at 7 bases. CDR3 length: 13 residues. V gave up 6 bases and J gave up 6 bases; unmatched junction bases: 4. Germline V lookup: CDR1 MNHEY, CDR2 SMNVEV (reference sequence).

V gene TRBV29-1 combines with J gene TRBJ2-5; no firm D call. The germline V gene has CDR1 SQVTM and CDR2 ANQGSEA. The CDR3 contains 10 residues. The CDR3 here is CRGAFGTQYF. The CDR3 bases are TGCCGAGGAGCTTTTGGGACCCAGTACTTC.

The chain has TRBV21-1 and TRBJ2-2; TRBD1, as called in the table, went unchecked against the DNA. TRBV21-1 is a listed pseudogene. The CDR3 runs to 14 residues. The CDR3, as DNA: TGTGCCAGTGAGGACAGGCGGGGCACCGGGGAGCTGTTTTTT. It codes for CASEDRRGTGELFF.

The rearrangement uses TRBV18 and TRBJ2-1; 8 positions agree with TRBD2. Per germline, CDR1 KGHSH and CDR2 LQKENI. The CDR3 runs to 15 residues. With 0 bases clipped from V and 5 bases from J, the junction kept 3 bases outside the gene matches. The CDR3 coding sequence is TGTGCCAGCTCACCACCGGAACTAGCGGACAATGAGCAGTTCTTC. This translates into CASSPPELADNEQFF.

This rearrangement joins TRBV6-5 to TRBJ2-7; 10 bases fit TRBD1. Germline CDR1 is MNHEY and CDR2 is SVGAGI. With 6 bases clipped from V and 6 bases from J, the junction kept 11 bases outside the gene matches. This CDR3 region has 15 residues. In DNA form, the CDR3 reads TGTGCCAGCAGACTTACGGGACAGGGGTATGGCGAGCAGTACTTC. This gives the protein CASRLTGQGYGEQYF.

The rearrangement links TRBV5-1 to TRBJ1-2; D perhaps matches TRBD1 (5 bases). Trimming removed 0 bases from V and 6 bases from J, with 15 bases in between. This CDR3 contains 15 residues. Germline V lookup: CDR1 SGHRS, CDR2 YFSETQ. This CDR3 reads CASSLEGQGGNGYTF. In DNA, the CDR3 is TGCGCCAGCAGCTTGGAAGGGCAGGGCGGGAATGGCTACACCTTC.

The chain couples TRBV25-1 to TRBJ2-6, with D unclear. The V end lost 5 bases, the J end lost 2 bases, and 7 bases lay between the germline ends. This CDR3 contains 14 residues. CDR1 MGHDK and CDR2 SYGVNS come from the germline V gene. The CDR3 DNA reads TGTGCCAGCAGTCGAGGAGCTGGGGCCAACGTCCTGACTTTC. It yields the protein CASSRGAGANVLTF.

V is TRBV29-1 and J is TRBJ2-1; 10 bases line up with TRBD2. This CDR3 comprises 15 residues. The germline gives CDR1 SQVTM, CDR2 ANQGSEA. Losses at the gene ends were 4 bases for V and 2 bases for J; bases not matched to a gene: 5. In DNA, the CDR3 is TGCAGCGTTGGAACCGGGACTAGCGCCTACAATGAGCAGTTCTTC. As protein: CSVGTGTSAYNEQFF.